Below are 14 T cell receptor beta chains sequenced from a single sample in a study of post-analysis software for immune sequencing data. Overall study findings and caveats: Controls showed lower frequencies than patients for 4 or 5 TRBV segments, and TRBV5-6, TRBV5-1 and TRBV20-1 were among these.

Presence of unique molecular identifiers characterized the TCR beta cDNA libraries. TCRdb recomputed calls from the PCR reads with MiXCR, one row per CDR3 protein. The repertoire has about 540,000 distinct CDR3 sequences, around 31% of them found once; the top ten carry approximately 6%. Their specific antigens are unknown. Sequencing input: blood. These receptors were collected from a girl under 18 with multiple sclerosis.

In its sample, this clonotype was seen a few times. The rearrangement uses TRBV7-6 and TRBJ1-1; possible D gene TRBD1, 5 bases. Germline values: CDR1 SGHVS, CDR2 FNYEAQ. The ends were cut back, 5 bases at V and 10 bases at J, with 23 bases in the middle. This CDR3 spans 15 amino acids. CDR3 residues: CASSPPGDRAPGAFF. DNA of the CDR3: TGTGCCAGCAGCCCCCCCGGGGACCGAGCCCCCGGAGCTTTCTTT.

In this sample, this clonotype turned up a few times. The chain joins TRBV12-3 or TRBV12-4 to TRBJ1-4, with 8 bases identical to TRBD1. The CDR3 has 13 amino acids. Germline trimming cut 7 bases from V and 8 bases from J; bases unmatched to any gene: 6. The CDR3 DNA sequence: TGTGCCAGCATGCAGGGGGCGAGGGAAAAACTGTTTTTT. The encoded protein is CASMQGAREKLFF.

This clonotype was counted a few times. The chain couples TRBV4-1 to TRBJ1-5; D possibly corresponds to TRBD1 (5 bases). V gave up 4 bases and J gave up 4 bases, with 14 bases separating them. The CDR3 is made up of 15 amino acids. Germline V gives CDR1 MGHRA, CDR2 YSYEKL. The CDR3 here is CASSLVGTENQPQHF. DNA of the CDR3: TGCGCCAGCAGCCTAGTGGGGACGGAGAATCAGCCCCAGCATTTT.

Only a few counts were recorded for this clonotype. V gene TRBV11-2 combines with J gene TRBJ2-3, with D perhaps TRBD1 or TRBD2 (5 bases each). Germline V gene lookup returns CDR1 SGHAT and CDR2 FQNNGV. V gave up 5 bases and J gave up 8 bases, with 14 bases separating them. CDR3 length: 13 residues. The CDR3 loop reads CASSTVTGTTQYF. The CDR3 DNA reads TGTGCCAGCAGCACCGTTACCGGGACTACGCAGTATTTT.

This clonotype showed up just a few times. V gene TRBV12-3 or TRBV12-4 combines with J gene TRBJ2-5; D gene ambiguous. The V end lost 7 bases, the J end lost 2 bases, and 8 bases lay between the germline ends. The CDR3 spans 12 residues. In DNA, the CDR3 is TGTGCCAGCACCCAGAGGCAAGAGACCCAGTACTTC. Amino acid sequence: CASTQRQETQYF.

The sample holds a few counts of this clonotype. The rearrangement links TRBV5-1 to TRBJ2-5, with TRBD2 identical over 8 bases. Germline loops: CDR1 SGHRS, CDR2 YFSETQ. The V and J ends lost 0 bases and 4 bases, in that order; junction bases with no gene match: 5. The length of the CDR3 is 15 residues. The CDR3 DNA sequence: TGCGCCAGCAGCTTGGGAGCGGGGGTCTTAGAGACCCAGTACTTC. Its protein product is CASSLGAGVLETQYF.

This chain links TRBV5-5 with TRBJ1-2, with D possibly matching TRBD1 (6 bases). CDR1 is SGHKS and CDR2 is YYEKEE in the germline V gene (reference sequence). The germline V and J ends were trimmed by 3 bases and 4 bases, with 16 bases remaining between them. CDR3 size: 15 residues. Here the CDR3 DNA reads TGTGCCAGCAGCTCCTACTTAGGGACAAGCTATGGCTACACCTTC. Protein sequence: CASSSYLGTSYGYTF.

The genes are TRBV18 and TRBJ2-5, with D possibly being TRBD1 or TRBD2 (5 bases each). Germline V gene data show CDR1 as KGHSH and CDR2 as LQKENI. CDR3 length: 12 amino acids. V lost 6 bases to trimming and J lost 7 bases, with 12 bases between them. CDR3 coding DNA: TGTGCCAGCTCCAAGGGGACCGGGACCCAGTACTTC. Residues: CASSKGTGTQYF.

The gene calls are TRBV5-1 and TRBJ1-1, with no clear D. CDR3 length: 14 residues. Trimming took 4 bases from V and 5 from J, leaving 15 bases between them. Per germline, CDR1 SGHRS and CDR2 YFSETQ. CDR3 sequence reads: CASSVGTTWTEAFF. CDR3 coding DNA: TGCGCCAGCAGCGTGGGTACGACGTGGACTGAAGCTTTCTTT.

This chain uses TRBV29-1 with TRBJ2-5; TRBD1 matches 7 bases. In germline, CDR1 is SQVTM, CDR2 ANQGSEA. V lost 4 bases to trimming and J lost 7 bases; unmatched junction nucleotides: 6. The CDR3 runs 12 residues. The CDR3 sequence: CSVGDSSRTQYF. CDR3 nucleotides: TGCAGCGTTGGGGACAGCTCTCGGACCCAGTACTTC.

V and J are TRBV7-8 and TRBJ2-2, with no clear D. This CDR3 spans 13 amino acids. Germline lookup yields CDR1 SGHVS and CDR2 FQNEAQ. The V gene lost 1 base and the J gene lost 7 bases, with 7 bases spanning the gap. The CDR3 DNA reads as TGTGCCAGCAGCTTAGGGTTCGGCGGGGAGCTGTTTTTT. As protein: CASSLGFGGELFF.

The V gene is TRBV6-1, the J gene TRBJ2-3; D is undetermined. The CDR3 is made up of 18 amino acids. Germline lookup yields CDR1 MNHNS and CDR2 SASEGT. V was trimmed by 7 bases and J by 2 bases, leaving 25 bases between them. CDR3 sequence reads: CASTSLGRLARYTDTQYF. For the CDR3, the DNA is TGTGCCAGCACCTCCCTAGGTCGTCTGGCGCGGTACACAGATACGCAGTATTTT.

The chain recombines TRBV10-3 with TRBJ2-2, with D maybe TRBD1 (5 bases). This CDR3 comprises 15 residues. Germline CDR1 and CDR2: ENHRY and SYGVKD. Trimming left V 6 bases short and J 1 base short, with 12 bases between. CDR3 bases: TGTGCCATCAGGGAGAGGCAGGGGAACACCGGGGAGCTGTTTTTT. This sequence encodes CAIRERQGNTGELFF.

This clonotype was counted a few times. The chain links TRBV7-8 to TRBJ2-1; 8 bases match TRBD1. Unmatched junction bases numbered 8, after V lost 4 bases and J lost 6 bases. CDR3 length: 15 residues. Germline CDR1 reads SGHVS; CDR2 reads FQNEAQ. The CDR3 region is CASSSVRTGGNEQFF. The CDR3 DNA sequence: TGTGCCAGCAGCTCCGTGAGAACAGGGGGCAATGAGCAGTTCTTC.